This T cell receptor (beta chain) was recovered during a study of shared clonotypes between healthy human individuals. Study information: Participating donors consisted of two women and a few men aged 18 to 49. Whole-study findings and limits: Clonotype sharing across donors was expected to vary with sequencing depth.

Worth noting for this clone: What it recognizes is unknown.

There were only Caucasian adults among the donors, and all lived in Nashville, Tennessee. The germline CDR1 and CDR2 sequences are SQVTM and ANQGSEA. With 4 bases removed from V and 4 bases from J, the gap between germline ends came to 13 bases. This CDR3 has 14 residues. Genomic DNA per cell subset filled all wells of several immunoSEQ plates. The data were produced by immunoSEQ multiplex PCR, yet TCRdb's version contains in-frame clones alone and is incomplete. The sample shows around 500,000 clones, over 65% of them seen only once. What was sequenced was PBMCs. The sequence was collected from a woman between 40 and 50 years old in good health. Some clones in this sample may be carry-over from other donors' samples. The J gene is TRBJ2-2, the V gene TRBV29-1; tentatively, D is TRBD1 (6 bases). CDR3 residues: CSVVRGSVTGELFF. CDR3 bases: TGCAGCGTTGTGAGGGGGAGCGTCACCGGGGAGCTGTTTTTT.